A single sample gave rise to the 28 T cell receptor beta chains below, sequenced in a study of breast tumors, draining lymph nodes, adjacent tissues. Breast cancer patients provided tissue from their axillary draining lymph nodes. Via MiXCR, TCRdb re-called the multiplex PCR reads, giving one row per CDR3 protein. This table holds 150,000 to 200,000 distinct CDR3 sequences, 25% to 40% found once. The sequenced sample was axillary lymph node tissue. The receptor set was obtained from a female donor with breast cancer. Some clones in this sample may be carry-over from other donors' samples.

The V call is TRBV27, the J call TRBJ2-5; perhaps D is TRBD1 or TRBD2 (5 bases each). This CDR3 has 14 amino acids. Germline V gene data show CDR1 as MNHEY and CDR2 as SMNVEV (reference sequence). V dropped 2 bases and J dropped 12 bases, with 19 bases sitting between them. The CDR3 here is CASSLTPHGTKKYF. The DNA of the CDR3 is TGTGCCAGCAGTTTAACCCCCCATGGGACGAAAAAGTACTTC.

This clonotype was detected ten times or more. The chain employs TRBV7-2 and TRBJ2-7; D not certain. The CDR3 is 13 amino acids. V was clipped by 6 bases and J by 0 bases, with 9 bases between them. Germline V gene data show CDR1 as SGHTA and CDR2 as FQGNSA. CDR3 protein: CASRDTTSYEQYF. DNA of the CDR3: TGTGCCAGCAGAGATACTACCTCCTACGAGCAGTACTTC.

This clonotype came up many times. This sequence joins TRBV10-2 and TRBJ1-6, with D maybe TRBD1 (6 bases). This CDR3 spans 14 amino acids. Trimming left V 2 bases short and J 4 bases short, with 6 bases between. Per germline, CDR1 WSHSY and CDR2 SAAADI. For the CDR3, the DNA is TGCGCCAGCAGTGAGACAGGGTATAATTCACCCCTCCACTTT. Translated: CASSETGYNSPLHF.

This clonotype was counted at least ten times. The chain links TRBV12-3 or TRBV12-4 to TRBJ1-4, with D tentatively TRBD1 (6 bases). There are 14 residues in the CDR3. The ends were cut back, 6 bases at V and 8 bases at J, with 16 bases in the middle. CDR3 sequence: CASSLDRRGEKLFF. The DNA for the CDR3 is TGTGCCAGCAGCCTGGACAGACGAGGGGAAAAACTGTTTTTT.

As for this clonotype: A much larger clone lies one base from this, so it may be a read error. V is TRBV20-1 and J is TRBJ2-1; 16 positions match TRBD2. Germline V lookup: CDR1 DFQATT, CDR2 SNEGSKA (reference sequence). Trimming took 6 bases from V and 3 from J; bases not matched to a gene: 11. CDR3 length: 18 amino acids. The DNA for the CDR3 is TGCAGTGCGGATTCCGGGACTAGCGGGGGGGCCTGCTACAATGAGCAGTTCTTC. This codes for CSADSGTSGGACYNEQFF.

The V call is TRBV20-1, the J call TRBJ2-3, with 14 nucleotides matching TRBD2. Germline CDR1 and CDR2: DFQATT and SNEGSKA (reference sequence). Trimming at V came to 8 bases and at J to 3 bases, leaving 4 bases not matched to a gene. CDR3 length: 14 amino acids. The CDR3 DNA follows: TGCAGTTCCCGACTAGCGGGGGGGACAGATACGCAGTATTTT. This gives the protein CSSRLAGGTDTQYF.

There are many counts of this clonotype. The rearrangement links TRBV20-1 to TRBJ1-2, with TRBD1 identical over 9 bases. Germline V CDR1 and CDR2: DFQATT, SNEGSKA (reference sequence). The CDR3 has 14 amino acids. V was clipped by 4 bases and J by 4 bases; unmatched bases: 7. CDR3 region: CSATYRGLGYGYTF. DNA for the CDR3: TGCAGTGCTACCTACAGGGGGCTCGGCTATGGCTACACCTTC.

This chain links TRBV7-3 with TRBJ2-6, with D possibly matching TRBD2 (5 bases). V dropped 5 bases and J dropped 6 bases, with 8 bases sitting between them. The CDR3 runs 13 residues. Germline V gene data show CDR1 as SGHTA and CDR2 as FQGTGA. The DNA for the CDR3 is TGTGCCAGCAGCGACCTAGCGGCCAACGTCCTGACTTTC. Protein product: CASSDLAANVLTF.

This clonotype was counted ten times or more. The genes are TRBV2 and TRBJ2-5, with D tentatively TRBD2 (6 bases). The germline CDR1 and CDR2 sequences are SNHLY and FYNNEI. V was clipped by 3 bases and J by 5 bases, with 22 bases between them. This CDR3 has 17 amino acids. CDR3 in amino acids: CASSDSGTSSVGETQYF. For the CDR3, the DNA is TGTGCCAGCAGTGACTCCGGGACTTCGTCAGTTGGGGAGACCCAGTACTTC.

With regard to this clonotype: A read error may account for a junction end that differs from germline. The V gene is TRBV28, the J gene TRBJ1-2; D possibly corresponds to TRBD1 (5 bases). The germline gives CDR1 MDHEN, CDR2 SYDVKM. The CDR3 loop spans 17 amino acids. The CDR3: CVSRSGSLLGEDYGYTF. In DNA form, the CDR3 reads TGTGTCAGCAGATCGGGCAGTCTCCTAGGGGAGGACTATGGCTACACCTTC.

The chain uses TRBV6-5 and TRBJ2-1; 12 bases line up with TRBD2. The V gene's germline CDR1 is MNHEY and CDR2 SVGAGI. The CDR3 covers 16 residues. The V gene end was trimmed by 5 bases and the J gene end by 4 bases; junction bases not matched to a gene: 6. CDR3: CASSTTGLAGYNEQFF. CDR3 in DNA: TGTGCCAGCAGTACTACAGGACTAGCGGGGTACAATGAGCAGTTCTTC.

This chain joins TRBV20-1 and TRBJ2-1; D might be TRBD1 or TRBD2, each matching 5 bases. Germline V gene data show CDR1 as DFQATT and CDR2 as SNEGSKA (reference sequence). Trimming pared 3 bases from V and 5 bases from J, leaving 20 bases between. The CDR3 length is 16 residues. The CDR3 DNA reads as TGCAGTGCTAGGCGATCGGGACGGAAATTCCACAATGAGCAGTTCTTC. This gives the protein CSARRSGRKFHNEQFF.

A word on this clonotype: This may be a read error, as it is one base from a much larger clone. The chain combines TRBV4-2 with TRBJ2-3, with 9 nucleotides matching TRBD2. The germline gives CDR1 LGHNA, CDR2 YNFKEQ. There are 16 residues in the CDR3. The V segment lost 1 base and the J segment 4 bases; nucleotides outside the gene matches: 6. CDR3 in amino acids: CASSQVLAGGPDTQYF. The CDR3 nucleotides are TGTGCCAGCAGCCAAGTCTTGGCGGGGGGGCCAGATACGCAGTATTTT.

Many counts were recorded for this clonotype. This chain links TRBV13 with TRBJ2-7; TRBD2 might be the D (5 bases). This CDR3 contains 14 residues. Trimming stripped 4 bases from V and 6 bases from J, with 16 bases between. Germline V CDR1 and CDR2: PRHDT, FYEKMQ (reference sequence). The CDR3 DNA reads as TGTGCCAGCAGCTCCCCCACCAAAGGAGGCGAGCAGTACTTC. Amino acids: CASSSPTKGGEQYF.

This clonotype occurred many times. The V call is TRBV6-6, the J call TRBJ1-5, with D perhaps TRBD1 (5 bases). CDR1 is MNHNY and CDR2 is SVGAGI in the germline V gene (reference sequence). The CDR3 is 19 amino acids. The germline V and J ends were trimmed by 5 bases and 1 base, with 24 bases remaining between them. The CDR3, as DNA: TGTGCCAGCAGTGGCCAACGCGGGGGTGGGGAAGGGAGCAATCAGCCCCAGCATTTT. This gives the protein CASSGQRGGGEGSNQPQHF.

The gene calls are TRBV20-1 and TRBJ1-5, with D possibly TRBD1 on 6 matching bases. The germline V gene encodes CDR1 DFQATT and CDR2 SNEGSKA (reference sequence). This CDR3 region has 19 residues. Trimming took off 3 bases at V and 7 bases at J, with 31 bases between the two ends. CDR3 loop: CSASVPRLAGGGYEQPQHF. In nucleotides, the CDR3 is TGCAGTGCTAGCGTACCACGCTTAGCGGGGGGCGGCTACGAGCAGCCCCAGCATTTT.

Here the CDR3 DNA reads TGTGCCAGCAGCATCCAGGGCAATCAGCCCCAGCATTTT. Its translation: CASSIQGNQPQHF. The chain carries TRBV7-2 and TRBJ1-5; D is ambiguous. The ends were cut back, 5 bases at V and 2 bases at J, with 7 bases in the middle. In germline, CDR1 is SGHTA, CDR2 FQGNSA. This CDR3 contains 13 residues.

A note on this clonotype: A much bigger clone sits one base away, suggesting this may be a read error. The CDR3 reads CASSVAWGGYEQSF. The CDR3 bases are TGTGCCAGCAGCGTGGCTTGGGGTGGCTACGAGCAGTCCTTC. The chain uses TRBV9 and TRBJ2-7; no clear D gene. In germline, CDR1 is SGDLS, CDR2 YYNGEE. The CDR3 runs 14 residues.

With regard to this clonotype: One end of the junction varies from germline; a read error may be responsible. The chain combines TRBV15 with TRBJ2-7; no firm D call. Germline V gives CDR1 LNHNV, CDR2 YYDKDF (reference sequence). This CDR3 is built from 12 residues. The CDR3 region is CVTSRDVYGQYF. The CDR3 DNA reads as TGTGTCACCAGCAGAGATGTATACGGGCAGTACTTC.

This clonotype appeared a few times. The chain recombines TRBV6-2 or TRBV6-3 with TRBJ2-5; 10 positions agree with TRBD2. Germline trimming cut 0 bases from V and 3 bases from J; bases unmatched to any gene: 4. From germline, CDR1 is MNHEY and CDR2 SVGEGT. This CDR3 is built from 16 residues. CDR3 sequence: CASSYSIGTSEETQYF. The CDR3 nucleotides are TGTGCCAGCAGTTACTCGATCGGGACTAGCGAAGAGACCCAGTACTTC.

This clonotype was detected once. The V gene is TRBV28, the J gene TRBJ2-7, with D perhaps matching TRBD2 (7 bases). Germline CDR1 reads MDHEN; CDR2 reads SYDVKM. Deletions cut 7 bases from V and 4 bases from J, with 20 bases between. This CDR3 has 15 residues. In DNA, the CDR3 is TGTGCCAGCACTTCAGTGCGTAGGGGGGGATACGAGCAGTACTTC. Translation: CASTSVRRGGYEQYF. Variable domain in full (rest from reference TRBV28 and TRBJ2-7): DVKVTQSSRYLVKRTGEKVFLECVQDMDHENMFWYRQDPGLGLRLIYFSYDVKMKEKGDIPEGYSVSREKKERFSLILESASTNQTSMYLCASTSVRRGGYEQYFGPGTRLTVT.

The chain is built from TRBV6-1 and TRBJ1-5; 9 nucleotides align to TRBD1. Losses at the gene ends were 2 bases for V and 5 bases for J; bases not matched to a gene: 7. This CDR3 has 16 amino acids. Germline V gene sequence: CDR1 MNHNS, CDR2 SASEGT. The CDR3 loop reads CASSEFLQGAYQPQHF. The CDR3 region has the DNA TGTGCCAGCAGTGAATTTTTACAGGGGGCCTATCAGCCCCAGCATTTT.

Remarks on this clonotype: Just one base apart from a much larger clone, this may be a read error. The rearrangement uses TRBV4-1 and TRBJ2-7; D is unresolved. The CDR3 is 15 amino acids. Per the germline V gene, CDR1 is MGHRA and CDR2 is YSYEKL. With 1 base removed from V and 2 bases from J, the gap between germline ends came to 12 bases. The CDR3 sequence: CASSQGARPAYEQYF. DNA of the CDR3: TGCGCCAGCAGCCAAGGGGCAAGGCCAGCCTACGAGCAGTACTTC.

This clonotype has a count of ten or more. The chain links TRBV7-3 to TRBJ2-2; no reliable D call. V lost 2 bases, J lost 0 bases, and 4 bases lay in between. This CDR3 spans 14 amino acids. Germline V gene sequence: CDR1 SGHTA, CDR2 FQGTGA. CDR3 in DNA: TGTGCCAGCAGCTTAGGGACGAACACCGGGGAGCTGTTTTTT. Translating gives CASSLGTNTGELFF.

This clonotype was seen ten or more times. V and J are TRBV19 and TRBJ2-5, with D unclear. Germline V lookup: CDR1 LNHDA, CDR2 SQIVND (reference sequence). The CDR3 length is 11 residues. V lost 9 bases and J 8 bases, leaving 13 bases between the germline ends. In DNA form, the CDR3 reads TGTGCCAGCCGAACGGGCCTTACCCAGTACTTC. It translates to CASRTGLTQYF.

At least ten counts were recorded for this clonotype. The chain couples TRBV5-6 to TRBJ1-6; D is ambiguous. CDR1 SGHDT and CDR2 YYEEEE come from the germline V gene. The V end was cut by 1 base, the J end by 0 bases, with 8 bases between. The CDR3 totals 16 residues. CDR3 loop: CASSLYVSSYNSPLHF. The DNA of the CDR3 is TGTGCCAGCAGCTTGTACGTGAGCTCCTATAATTCACCCCTCCACTTT. The whole variable domain, remainder taken from reference TRBV5-6 and TRBJ1-6, is DAGVTQSPTHLIKTRGQQVTLRCSPKSGHDTVSWYQQALGQGPQFIFQYYEEEERQRGNFPDRFSGHQFPNYSSELNVNALLLGDSALYLCASSLYVSSYNSPLHFGNGTRLTVT.

In its sample, this clonotype was seen a few times. This rearrangement joins TRBV20-1 to TRBJ1-1; possible D gene TRBD1, 6 bases. The germline V and J ends were trimmed by 6 bases and 4 bases, with 18 bases remaining between them. The V gene's germline CDR1 is DFQATT and CDR2 SNEGSKA (reference sequence). The CDR3 has 14 residues. The DNA for the CDR3 is TGCAGTGCCGCTCCGGGGGGGGCGCGCACTGAAGCTTTCTTT. It specifies CSAAPGGARTEAFF.

This clonotype was recorded many times. The V gene is TRBV19, the J gene TRBJ2-1; the D is unclear. Per the germline V gene, CDR1 is LNHDA and CDR2 is SQIVND (reference sequence). The CDR3 has 15 amino acids. V shed 6 bases and J shed 2 bases, with 14 bases lying between them. CDR3 in amino acids: CASSPQESPYNEQFF. CDR3 sequence (DNA): TGTGCCAGTAGCCCCCAGGAGAGCCCCTACAATGAGCAGTTCTTC.